This T cell receptor beta chain was recorded in a study of T-cell memory formation after mild COVID-19. As for the study in general: For the most part, TCR clusters were specific to one donor.

Germline CDR1 is SGDLS and CDR2 is YYNGEE. J lost 4 bases, V lost 0 bases, and 6 bases had no gene match. CDR3 size: 15 residues. Study observations and caveats: The authors left the SARS-CoV-2 specificity of second-wave clones peaking on day 37 unconfirmed. Shrinking CD4+ clones resided mostly in CM and EM, and CD8+ ones in EMRA. Contracting clones from day 15 to 85 had balanced CD4/CD8; later expanders favoured CD4+.

This clonotype has a count of ten or more. Its target is unknown. TCRdb called the 5' RACE reads again in MiXCR, with one record for every CDR3 protein. The sample consists of approximately 7,400 distinct CDR3 sequences, roughly a third of them appearing once. Sequencing used PBMCs or a T cell subset sorted from them (not recorded which). This TCR was recovered from an adult woman who had mild COVID-19 (a few samples of this study predate the infection). Cell type and time point are not known. This chain uses TRBV9 with TRBJ2-5, with 7 bases that match TRBD2. CDR3 in DNA: TGTGCCAGCAGCGTAGTCGAGGGCGGGAGAGAGACCCAGTACTTC. Protein product: CASSVVEGGRETQYF.